This T cell receptor (beta chain) comes out of a study of T cells in tumors and immune-related adverse events. The CDR3 is 16 residues long. Germline V gene lookup returns CDR1 SGHAT and CDR2 FQNNGV. As to this clone: The junction departs from germline at one end; a sequencing error may be responsible.

The method was immunoSEQ multiplex PCR; TCRdb's version includes in-frame clones alone and lacks a portion of them. The sample lists roughly 24,000 clones, around nine tenths occurring once. This chain connects TRBV11-2 to TRBJ2-3, with a possible D match to TRBD1 (5 bases). The sequenced sample was lymph node tissue, obtained from a patient treated with anti-PD-1 therapy. The receptor was derived from a female donor with metastatic renal cell carcinoma. The CDR3 sequence: CVSSTGHRASTDTQYF. In DNA, the CDR3 is TGTGTCAGCAGTACAGGACACAGAGCTAGCACAGATACGCAGTATTTT.